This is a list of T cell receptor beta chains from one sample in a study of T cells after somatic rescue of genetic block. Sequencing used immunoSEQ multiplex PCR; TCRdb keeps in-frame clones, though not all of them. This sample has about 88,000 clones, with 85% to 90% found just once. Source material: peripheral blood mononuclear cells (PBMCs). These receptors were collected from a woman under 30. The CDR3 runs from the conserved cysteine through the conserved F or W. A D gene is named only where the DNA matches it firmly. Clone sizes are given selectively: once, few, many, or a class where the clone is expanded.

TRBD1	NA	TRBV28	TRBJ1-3	CASRKQGSGNTIYF	TGTGCCAGCAGGAAACAGGGGTCCGGAAACACCATATATTTT
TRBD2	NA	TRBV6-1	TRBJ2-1	CASSAAGSYNEQFF	TGTGCCAGCAGTGCAGCGGGATCCTACAATGAGCAGTTCTTC
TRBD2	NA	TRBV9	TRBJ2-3	CASSFRRLAGGTDTQYF	TGTGCCAGCAGCTTCCGTAGGCTAGCGGGAGGCACAGATACGCAGTATTTT
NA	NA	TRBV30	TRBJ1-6	CACFDPTNSPLHF	TGTGCCTGCTTCGACCCCACCAATTCACCCCTCCACTTT
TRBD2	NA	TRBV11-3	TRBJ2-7	CASSLRIAGGSYEQYF	TGTGCCAGCAGCTTGAGAATAGCGGGAGGCTCCTACGAGCAGTACTTC
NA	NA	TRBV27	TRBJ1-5	CASSSGGSSNQPQHF	TGTGCCAGCAGTTCCGGGGGCAGTAGCAATCAGCCCCAGCATTTT
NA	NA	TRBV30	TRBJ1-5	CAWSLSTNQPQHF	TGTGCCTGGAGTCTTTCCACCAATCAGCCCCAGCATTTT
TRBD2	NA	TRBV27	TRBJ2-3	CASSLTASGTNTQYF	TGTGCCAGCAGTTTAACGGCTAGCGGGACAAATACGCAGTATTTT
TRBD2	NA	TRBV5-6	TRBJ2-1	CASSLVGSGRANPSNEQFF	TGTGCCAGCAGCTTGGTCGGTAGCGGGAGGGCCAATCCGAGCAATGAGCAGTTCTTC
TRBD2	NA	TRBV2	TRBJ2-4	CASSAPGAGYAKNIQYF	TGTGCCAGCAGCGCCCCGGGAGCGGGATACGCCAAAAACATTCAGTACTTC
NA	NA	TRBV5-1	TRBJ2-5	CASSLAGFGETQYF	TGCGCCAGCAGCTTGGCTGGGTTTGGGGAGACCCAGTACTTC
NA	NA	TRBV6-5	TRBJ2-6	CASGNQGARANVLTF	TGTGCCAGCGGAAACCAGGGAGCTCGGGCCAACGTCCTGACTTTC
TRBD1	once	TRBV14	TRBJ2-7	CASSQQQGLDEQYF	TGTGCCAGCAGCCAACAACAGGGGCTCGACGAGCAGTACTTC
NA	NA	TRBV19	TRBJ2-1	CASSPTWTSQFF	TGTGCCAGTAGCCCTACTTGGACTTCCCAGTTCTTC
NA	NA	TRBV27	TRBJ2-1	CASSLRRLGYEQFF	TGTGCCAGCAGTTTAAGGAGGTTGGGGTATGAGCAGTTCTTC
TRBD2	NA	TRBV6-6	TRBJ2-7	CASRTSETGSYEQYF	TGTGCCAGCAGAACTAGCGAAACAGGCTCCTACGAGCAGTACTTC
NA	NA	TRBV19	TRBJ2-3	CASSLMGGPGTDTQYF	TGTGCCAGTAGCCTCATGGGGGGTCCGGGCACAGATACGCAGTATTTT
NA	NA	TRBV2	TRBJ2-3	CASSDNRLVYTDTQYF	TGTGCCAGCAGTGATAATCGACTAGTCTACACAGATACGCAGTATTTT
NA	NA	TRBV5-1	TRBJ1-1	CASSTHGIGGGTEAFF	TGCGCCAGCAGCACTCATGGAATTGGCGGGGGCACTGAAGCTTTCTTT
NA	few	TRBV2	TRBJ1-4	CASTRVATTNEKLFF	TGTGCCAGCACCAGGGTTGCGACAACTAATGAAAAACTGTTTTTT
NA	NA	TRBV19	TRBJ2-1	CASSINRPQPDNEQFF	TGTGCCAGTAGTATAAACCGGCCACAGCCCGACAATGAGCAGTTCTTC
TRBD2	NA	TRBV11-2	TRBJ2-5	CASSSGGAGTQYF	TGTGCCAGCAGCTCCGGGGGGGCCGGGACCCAGTACTTC
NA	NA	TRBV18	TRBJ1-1	CASSPSQDPNTEAFF	TGTGCCAGCTCACCTTCCCAGGACCCGAACACTGAAGCTTTCTTT
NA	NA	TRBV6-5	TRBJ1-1	CASSRLMNTEAFF	TGTGCCAGCAGCAGACTCATGAACACTGAAGCTTTCTTT
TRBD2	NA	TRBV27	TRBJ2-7	CASGVLAGDGEQYF	TGTGCCAGCGGGGTACTAGCGGGAGATGGCGAGCAGTACTTC
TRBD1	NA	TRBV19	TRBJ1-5	CASSILSGTGLNQPQHF	TGTGCCAGTAGTATACTTTCAGGGACAGGGCTCAATCAGCCCCAGCATTTT
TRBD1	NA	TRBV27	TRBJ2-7	CASSIYGQADEQYF	TGTGCCAGCAGTATATACGGACAGGCCGACGAGCAGTACTTC
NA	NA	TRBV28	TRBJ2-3	CASSLTDIPTDTQYF	TGTGCCAGCAGTTTAACAGACATACCCACAGATACGCAGTATTTT
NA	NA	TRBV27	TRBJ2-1	CASSSRALSYNEQFF	TGTGCCAGCAGTTCCAGGGCCTTGTCCTACAATGAGCAGTTCTTC
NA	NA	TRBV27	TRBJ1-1	CASSPGPSRVNTEAFF	TGTGCCAGCAGTCCCGGGCCGTCCAGGGTGAACACTGAAGCTTTCTTT
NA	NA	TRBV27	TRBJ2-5	CASSGGRGRETQYF	TGTGCCAGCAGCGGAGGCAGGGGAAGGGAGACCCAGTACTTC
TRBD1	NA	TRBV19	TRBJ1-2	CASRTDRVDYGYTF	TGTGCCAGTAGGACTGACAGGGTCGACTATGGCTACACCTTC
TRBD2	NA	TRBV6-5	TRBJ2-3	CASSLLAQSTDTQYF	TGTGCCAGCAGTTTACTAGCGCAAAGCACAGATACGCAGTATTTT
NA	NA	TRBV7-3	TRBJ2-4	CASSFFNPLIAKNIQYF	TGTGCCAGCAGCTTCTTCAATCCACTAATAGCCAAAAACATTCAGTACTTC
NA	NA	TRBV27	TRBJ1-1	CASSLDWWTEAFF	TGTGCCAGCAGTTTAGATTGGTGGACTGAAGCTTTCTTT
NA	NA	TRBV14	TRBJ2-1	CASSQVVPSSYNEQFF	TGTGCCAGCAGCCAAGTCGTCCCAAGCTCCTACAATGAGCAGTTCTTC
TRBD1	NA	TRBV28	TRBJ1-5	CASSLPRDRPYSNQPQHF	TGTGCCAGCAGTTTACCTCGGGACAGACCATATAGCAATCAGCCCCAGCATTTT
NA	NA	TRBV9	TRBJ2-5	CASSVGGGPEGAQYF	TGTGCCAGCAGCGTAGGTGGGGGACCGGAAGGGGCCCAGTACTTC
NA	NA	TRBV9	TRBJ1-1	CASSVEQLNTEAFF	TGTGCCAGCAGCGTAGAACAGTTGAACACTGAAGCTTTCTTT
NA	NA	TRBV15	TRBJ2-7	CATSRDTLSYEQYF	TGTGCCACCAGCAGAGATACACTCTCCTACGAGCAGTACTTC
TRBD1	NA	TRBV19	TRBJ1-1	CASKEDRGRITEAFF	TGTGCCAGTAAAGAGGACAGGGGGAGGATCACTGAAGCTTTCTTT
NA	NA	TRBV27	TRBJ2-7	CASSPPGVHYEQYF	TGTGCCAGCAGTCCCCCGGGGGTCCACTACGAGCAGTACTTC
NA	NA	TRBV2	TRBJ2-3	CASSRNLRGIHAQYF	TGTGCCAGCAGTAGAAACCTCCGTGGGATCCATGCGCAGTATTTT
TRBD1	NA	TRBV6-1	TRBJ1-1	CASRAGQVNTEAFF	TGTGCCAGCAGGGCCGGACAGGTGAACACTGAAGCTTTCTTT
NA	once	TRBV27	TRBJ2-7	CASSSRGKAYEQYF	TGTGCCAGCAGTTCGAGGGGTAAAGCCTACGAGCAGTACTTC
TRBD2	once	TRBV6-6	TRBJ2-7	CASTPGTSGSYEQYF	TGTGCCAGCACCCCCGGGACTAGCGGCTCCTACGAGCAGTACTTC
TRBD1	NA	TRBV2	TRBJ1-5	CASSERTGFQPQHF	TGTGCCAGCAGTGAGAGGACAGGGTTTCAGCCCCAGCATTTT
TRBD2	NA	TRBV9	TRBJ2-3	CASSALAPGLAIPPTQYF	TGTGCCAGCAGCGCGCTGGCCCCAGGACTAGCGATCCCTCCTACGCAGTATTTT
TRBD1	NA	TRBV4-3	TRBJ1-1	CASSQEWDSKTNTEAFF	TGCGCCAGCAGCCAAGAATGGGACAGCAAAACGAACACTGAAGCTTTCTTT
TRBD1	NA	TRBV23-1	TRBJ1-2	CASSHGQDYGYTF	TGCGCCAGCAGTCACGGACAGGACTATGGCTACACCTTC
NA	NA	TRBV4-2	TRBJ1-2	CASSRMGREINYGYTF	TGTGCCAGCAGCCGGATGGGGCGGGAGATTAACTATGGCTACACCTTC
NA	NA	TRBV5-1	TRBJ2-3	CASNSRADTQYF	TGCGCCAGCAACTCCCGGGCAGATACGCAGTATTTT
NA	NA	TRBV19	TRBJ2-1	CASKGTSYNEQFF	TGTGCCAGTAAAGGGACTTCGTACAATGAGCAGTTCTTC
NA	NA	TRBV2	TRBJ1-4	CASDRGLREKLFF	TGTGCCAGCGATCGGGGGCTACGTGAAAAACTGTTTTTT
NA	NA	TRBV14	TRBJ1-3	CASSQDLGGNTIYF	TGTGCCAGCAGCCAAGATCTCGGTGGAAACACCATATATTTT